A selection of T cell receptor beta chains follows, all from one sample in a study of long-term antiretroviral therapy in people with HIV. Some clones are missing from TCRdb's copy, which holds only in-frame ones; the method was immunoSEQ multiplex PCR. The table includes around 34,000 clones, roughly 74% detected once. The sequences come from unsorted PBMCs, collected 3 years after starting antiretroviral therapy. These receptor sequences come from a man aged 45-65 years with HIV. Both conserved end residues are part of each CDR3. D genes are given only for firm matches. Rows give clone size only sometimes, using once, few, many, or a class for an expanded clone.

D gene	clone size	V gene	J gene	CDR3 length	CDR3 protein	CDR3 DNA
NA	NA	TRBV6-1	TRBJ2-1	15	CASSRTVLTYNEQFF	TGTGCCAGCAGCCGGACAGTCCTCACCTACAATGAGCAGTTCTTC
NA	NA	TRBV9	TRBJ2-5	12	CASSRGGSTQYF	TGTGCCAGCAGTCGAGGGGGGTCGACCCAGTACTTC
TRBD2	NA	TRBV19	TRBJ2-2	20	CASSKDWTSGDFANTGELFF	TGTGCCAGTAGTAAGGACTGGACTAGCGGGGATTTCGCGAACACCGGGGAGCTGTTTTTT
NA	NA	TRBV7-9	TRBJ1-4	13	CASKFPGNEKLFF	TGTGCCAGCAAGTTCCCGGGGAATGAAAAACTGTTTTTT
NA	NA	TRBV5-4	TRBJ1-2	14	CASSLGRAFYGYTF	TGTGCCAGCAGCTTGGGCAGGGCGTTCTATGGCTACACCTTC
NA	few	TRBV4-3	TRBJ2-2	17	CASSQEDLGRRTGELFF	TGCGCCAGCAGCCAAGAGGACTTGGGGAGGAGAACCGGGGAGCTGTTTTTT
NA	few	TRBV9	TRBJ2-2	13	CASSPYSAGELFF	TGTGCCAGCAGCCCCTACTCAGCCGGGGAGCTGTTTTTT
NA	few	TRBV15	TRBJ1-1	13	CATSRDQTGGAFF	TGTGCCACCAGCAGAGATCAGACAGGAGGGGCTTTCTTT
TRBD1	few	TRBV6-6	TRBJ2-7	15	CASSLGQGVSYEQYF	TGTGCCAGCAGCCTGGGACAGGGGGTATCCTACGAGCAGTACTTC
TRBD2	NA	TRBV27	TRBJ2-7	16	CASSPFEVTGGYEQYF	TGTGCCAGCAGTCCCTTTGAGGTGACGGGAGGGTACGAGCAGTACTTC
NA	NA	TRBV5-1	TRBJ1-4	16	CASSLDRLAANEKLFF	TGCGCCAGCAGCTTGGACAGATTGGCAGCCAATGAAAAACTGTTTTTT
NA	NA	TRBV5-1	TRBJ2-1	14	CASSLDSLGNEQFF	TGCGCCAGCAGCTTGGACAGTCTAGGGAATGAGCAGTTCTTC
TRBD1	NA	TRBV7-9	TRBJ1-2	13	CASSPQGVGGYTF	TGTGCCAGCAGCCCCCAGGGGGTTGGGGGCTACACCTTC
TRBD2	few	TRBV11-2	TRBJ2-7	16	CASSSVGLAGLLEQYF	TGTGCCAGCAGCTCGGTGGGACTAGCGGGACTCTTGGAGCAGTACTTC
NA	NA	TRBV5-3	TRBJ1-5	15	CASSGDGYSNQPQHF	TGTGCCAGCAGCGGGGACGGCTATAGCAATCAGCCCCAGCATTTT
NA	NA	TRBV14	TRBJ1-3	14	CASSQRGSGNTIYF	TGTGCCAGCAGCCAACGGGGATCAGGAAACACCATATATTTT
TRBD1	once	TRBV2	TRBJ1-4	15	CASYAGTGSNEKLFF	TGTGCCAGCTACGCTGGGACAGGCTCTAATGAAAAACTGTTTTTT
NA	NA	TRBV5-4	TRBJ2-7	14	CASSPARDSYEQYF	TGTGCCAGCAGCCCGGCTAGGGATTCCTACGAGCAGTACTTC
NA	NA	TRBV28	TRBJ1-2	14	CASIRGNTYYGYTF	TGTGCCAGCATACGGGGAAACACATACTATGGCTACACCTTC
NA	few	TRBV18	TRBJ2-7	14	CASSPDYDSYEQYF	TGTGCCAGCTCACCAGATTATGACTCCTACGAGCAGTACTTC
NA	NA	TRBV4-1	TRBJ2-1	14	CASSHLQVGPEQFF	TGCGCCAGCAGCCACTTACAGGTTGGGCCTGAGCAGTTCTTC
TRBD2	NA	TRBV27	TRBJ2-1	16	CASSLLASGRLLEQFF	TGTGCCAGCAGTTTACTGGCTAGCGGGAGACTGCTTGAGCAGTTCTTC